The 11 T cell receptor beta chains given below trace back to one sample, sequenced in a study of T cells after yellow fever vaccination. TCRdb independently ran MiXCR on the 5' RACE reads; one entry per CDR3 protein. The sample yields hundreds of thousands of distinct CDR3 sequences, around 10% seen once. This sample comprised PBMCs, obtained on the day of the first yellow fever vaccination. The receptors were gathered from a man between 18 and 29 years old who received the YFV17D yellow fever vaccine.

This clonotype was seen a handful of times. The rearrangement uses TRBV5-1 and TRBJ2-6, with D perhaps given as TRBD1 or TRBD2 (5 bases each). CDR3 length: 17 residues. V lost 2 bases to trimming and J lost 4 bases, with 16 bases between them. Germline V lookup: CDR1 SGHRS, CDR2 YFSETQ. Here the CDR3 DNA reads TGCGCCAGCAGCTTCATTCCGGGGACGGCCGGGGCCAACGTCCTGACTTTC. It translates to CASSFIPGTAGANVLTF. Full variable domain (missing parts from reference TRBV5-1 and TRBJ2-6): KAGVTQTPRYLIKTRGQQVTLSCSPISGHRSVSWYQQTPGQGLQFLFEYFSETQRNKGNFPGRFSGRQFSNSRSEMNVSTLELGDSALYLCASSFIPGTAGANVLTFGAGSRLTVL.

The table lists this clonotype with a few counts. The genes are TRBV19 and TRBJ1-1, with D unresolved. CDR3 size: 14 residues. V was clipped by 6 bases and J by 0 bases, with 11 bases between them. The germline V gene encodes CDR1 LNHDA and CDR2 SQIVND (reference sequence). The chain's CDR3 is CASSPAVMNTEAFF. CDR3 coding DNA: TGTGCCAGTAGCCCGGCAGTAATGAACACTGAAGCTTTCTTT.

The chain joins TRBV5-4 to TRBJ2-3, with D possibly TRBD2 on 6 matching bases. This CDR3 spans 15 amino acids. V lost 0 bases, J lost 7 bases, and 15 bases lay in between. Germline loops: CDR1 SGHNT, CDR2 YYREEE (reference sequence). The CDR3 bases are TGTGCCAGCAGCTTGGGAACGGGGGACCAATATACGCAGTATTTT. It encodes CASSLGTGDQYTQYF.

V gene TRBV28 combines with J gene TRBJ2-6, with D hard to call. The CDR3 is 15 residues long. Trimming cost V 4 bases and J 0 bases, with 7 bases left between them. Looked up from germline, CDR1 is MDHEN and CDR2 is SYDVKM. The CDR3 here is CASSSSGSGANVLTF. CDR3 nucleotides: TGTGCCAGCAGTTCCTCGGGCTCTGGGGCCAACGTCCTGACTTTC.

CDR3 DNA sequence: TGTGCCAGCAGCCCGGCGGGGGAAATTTGGGTCTATGGCTACACCTTC. It yields the protein CASSPAGEIWVYGYTF. This chain connects TRBV5-6 to TRBJ1-2, with D perhaps matching TRBD1 (5 bases). With 4 bases removed from V and 4 bases from J, the gap between germline ends came to 20 bases. This CDR3 comprises 16 residues. Germline V lookup: CDR1 SGHDT, CDR2 YYEEEE.

V and J are TRBV5-4 and TRBJ1-1; D remains unclear. Germline CDR1 SGHNT, CDR2 YYREEE (reference sequence). V was trimmed by 0 bases and J by 6 bases, leaving 15 bases between them. The CDR3 runs 15 residues. The CDR3: CASSLDVGRRAEAFF. Here the CDR3 DNA reads TGTGCCAGCAGCTTGGATGTAGGGCGACGGGCTGAAGCTTTCTTT.

This clonotype showed up just a few times. The chain joins TRBV4-1 to TRBJ2-3; TRBD2 agrees at 7 bases. The CDR3 length is 15 residues. After removal of 0 bases from V and 5 bases from J, the junction contained 5 bases not matched to a gene. CDR1 and CDR2 from the germline V gene are MGHRA and YSYEKL. CDR3 residues: CASSQDWSGVDTQYF. The CDR3 coding sequence is TGCGCCAGCAGCCAAGATTGGAGCGGGGTAGATACGCAGTATTTT.

This rearrangement joins TRBV5-6 to TRBJ2-3; D possibly matches TRBD1 or TRBD2 (5 bases each). The V end was cut by 8 bases, the J end by 1 base, with 17 bases between. The CDR3 is 15 amino acids. Germline-derived CDR1 and CDR2 are SGHDT and YYEEEE. The CDR3 protein is CARSPGTAGTDTQYF. DNA of the CDR3: TGTGCCAGGAGCCCCGGGACCGCAGGCACAGATACGCAGTATTTT.

This clonotype was observed a handful of times. The V gene is TRBV7-9, the J gene TRBJ2-7; 7 bases match TRBD1. The trim removed 1 base at V and 1 base at J, leaving 1 base unmatched. In germline, CDR1 is SEHNR, CDR2 FQNEAQ (reference sequence). The CDR3 loop spans 14 amino acids. Here the CDR3 reads CASSLGGQSYEQYV. CDR3 DNA: TGTGCCAGCAGCTTAGGGGGACAGTCCTACGAGCAGTACGTC.

This clonotype has just a few counts. The rearrangement joins TRBV20-1 to TRBJ1-5; 11 nucleotides align to TRBD1. Germline V lookup: CDR1 DFQATT, CDR2 SNEGSKA (reference sequence). This CDR3 is 17 amino acids long. The CDR3 sequence is CTYTRGQGEKGNQPQHF. The CDR3 DNA follows: TGCACTTATACGCGGGGACAGGGGGAGAAGGGCAATCAGCCCCAGCATTTT.

The V and J genes are TRBV9 and TRBJ1-1, with D hard to call. Germline values: CDR1 SGDLS, CDR2 YYNGEE. The CDR3 sequence is 14 residues long. Trimming removed 0 bases at V and 6 bases at J, with 12 bases between. CDR3 region: CASSVGSGLAEAFF. DNA for the CDR3: TGTGCCAGCAGCGTAGGATCTGGGTTGGCTGAAGCTTTCTTT.